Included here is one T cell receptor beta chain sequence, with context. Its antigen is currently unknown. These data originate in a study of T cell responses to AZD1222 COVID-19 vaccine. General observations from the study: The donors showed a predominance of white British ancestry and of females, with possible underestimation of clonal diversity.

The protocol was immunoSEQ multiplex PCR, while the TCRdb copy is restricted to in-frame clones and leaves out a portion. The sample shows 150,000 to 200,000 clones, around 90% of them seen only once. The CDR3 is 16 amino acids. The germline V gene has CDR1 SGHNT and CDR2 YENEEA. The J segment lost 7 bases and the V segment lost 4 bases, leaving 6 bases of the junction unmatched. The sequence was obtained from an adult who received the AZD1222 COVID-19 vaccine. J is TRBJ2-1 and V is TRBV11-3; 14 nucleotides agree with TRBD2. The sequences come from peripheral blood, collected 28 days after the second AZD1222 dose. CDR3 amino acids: CASSSSGTSGRNEQFF. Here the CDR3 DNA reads TGTGCCAGCAGCTCTTCCGGGACTAGCGGGAGAAATGAGCAGTTCTTC. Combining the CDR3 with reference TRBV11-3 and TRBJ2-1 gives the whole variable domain EAGVVQSPRYKIIEKKQPVAFWCNPISGHNTLYWYLQNLGQGPELLIRYENEEAVDDSQLPKDRFSAERLKGVDSTLKIQPAELGDSAVYLCASSSSGTSGRNEQFFGPGTRLTVL.